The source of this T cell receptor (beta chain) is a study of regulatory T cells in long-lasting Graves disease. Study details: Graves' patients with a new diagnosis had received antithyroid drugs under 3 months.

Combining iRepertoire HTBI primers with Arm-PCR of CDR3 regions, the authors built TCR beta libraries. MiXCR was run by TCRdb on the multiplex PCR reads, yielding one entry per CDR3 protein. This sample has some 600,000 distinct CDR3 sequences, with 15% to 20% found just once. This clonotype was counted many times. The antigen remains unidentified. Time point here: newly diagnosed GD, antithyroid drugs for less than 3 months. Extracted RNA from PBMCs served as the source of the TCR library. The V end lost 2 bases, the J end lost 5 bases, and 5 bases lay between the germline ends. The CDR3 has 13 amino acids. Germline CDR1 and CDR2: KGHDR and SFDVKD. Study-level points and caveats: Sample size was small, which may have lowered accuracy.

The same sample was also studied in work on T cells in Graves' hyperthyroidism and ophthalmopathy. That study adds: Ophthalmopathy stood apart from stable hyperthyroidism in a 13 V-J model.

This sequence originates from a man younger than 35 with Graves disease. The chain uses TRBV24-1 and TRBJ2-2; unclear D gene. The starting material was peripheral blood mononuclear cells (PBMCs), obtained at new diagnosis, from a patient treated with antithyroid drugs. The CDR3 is CATSDSDTGELFF. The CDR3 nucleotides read TGTGCCACCAGTGATTCGGATACCGGGGAGCTGTTTTTT.